The 11 T cell receptor beta chains in this list originate from one sample, sequenced in a study of blood T cell repertoires in COVID-19. This table comes from immunoSEQ multiplex PCR, and its TCRdb copy is limited to in-frame clones, with some not included. The data contain about 120,000 clones, about nine tenths of them seen just once; the ten biggest clones take up 1.5% to 2%. Sequencing was performed on peripheral blood. Every receptor here comes from a human donor with active COVID-19. The donor label of this sample is uncertain.

The chain has TRBV6-2 or TRBV6-3 and TRBJ1-1, with TRBD1 identical over 7 bases. V shed 4 bases and J 6 bases; nucleotides not matched to a gene: 11. CDR1 is MNHEY and CDR2 is SVGEGT in the germline V gene. The CDR3 covers 15 residues. CDR3 amino acids: CASSSNHRGWAEAFF. DNA of the CDR3: TGTGCCAGCAGTTCTAACCACAGGGGATGGGCTGAAGCTTTCTTT.

The J gene is TRBJ2-3, the V gene TRBV4-3; D gene uncertain. The CDR3 spans 15 residues. Between the trimmed V and J ends, which lost 4 bases and 4 bases, there was a span of 15 bases. Per germline, CDR1 LGHNA and CDR2 YSLEER. The CDR3 sequence is CASSLHSPNPDTQYF. Here the CDR3 DNA reads TGCGCCAGCAGCCTCCATTCCCCTAACCCAGATACGCAGTATTTT.

The CDR3 DNA reads as TGTGCCAGCAGCTTAGCGGGCCTAGCGTTCGGGGAGACCCAGTACTTC. Its translation is CASSLAGLAFGETQYF. This chain connects TRBV11-1 to TRBJ2-5; perhaps TRBD2 as D (6 bases). Per germline, CDR1 SGHAT and CDR2 FQDESV (reference sequence). V dropped 0 bases and J dropped 5 bases, with 16 bases sitting between them. This CDR3 spans 16 amino acids.

The CDR3 DNA sequence: TGTGCCAGCAGCTTACCGGACACTTATGGCTACACCTTC. This codes for CASSLPDTYGYTF. The gene calls are TRBV11-1 and TRBJ1-2, with TRBD1 as a possible D gene (5 bases). This CDR3 contains 13 residues. The V and J ends lost 2 bases and 5 bases respectively, with 9 bases between them. Per the germline V gene, CDR1 is SGHAT and CDR2 is FQDESV (reference sequence).

This chain uses TRBV21-1 with TRBJ2-2; TRBD2 reflects the table's D call only, with no check against the DNA. TRBV21-1 is labeled a pseudogene. The CDR3 is 21 amino acids. The chain's CDR3 is CASSKVGRVTGRSKNTGELFF. As DNA, the CDR3 is TGTGCCAGCAGCAAAGTCGGGAGGGTGACAGGTCGATCAAAGAACACCGGGGAGCTGTTTTTT.

This sequence joins TRBV21-1 and TRBJ1-5. TRBV21-1 is a listed pseudogene. The CDR3 loop spans 17 amino acids. CDR3 residues: CASSKARGRALGQPQHF. The CDR3 DNA reads TGTGCCAGCAGCAAAGCGCGGGGCAGGGCCCTGGGACAGCCCCAGCATTTT.

The V call is TRBV24-1, the J call TRBJ1-1; D is ambiguous. V gave up 6 bases and J gave up 7 bases, with 11 bases separating them. Germline V CDR1 and CDR2: KGHDR, SFDVKD. This CDR3 contains 12 residues. The CDR3 nucleotides read TGTGCCACCAGTAACGGTCCAGGTGAAGCTTTCTTT. Translating it yields CATSNGPGEAFF.

The gene calls are TRBV18 and TRBJ1-1, with 10 bases matching TRBD1. V dropped 4 bases and J dropped 10; count of bases not matched to a gene: 9. This CDR3 contains 14 residues. CDR1 KGHSH and CDR2 LQKENI come from the germline V gene. As DNA, the CDR3 is TGTGCCAGCTCACTAAGGACAGGGGGGTATGGAGCTTTCTTT. Its protein product is CASSLRTGGYGAFF. The full variable domain, with the rest looked up from reference TRBV18 and TRBJ1-1, is NAGVMQNPRHLVRRRGQEARLRCSPMKGHSHVYWYRQLPEEGLKFMVYLQKENIIDESGMPKERFSAEFPKEGPSILRIQQVVRGDSAAYFCASSLRTGGYGAFFGQGTRLTVV.

V gene TRBV5-4 combines with J gene TRBJ2-7; 9 bases are a match to TRBD1. CDR3 length: 14 residues. Germline V CDR1 and CDR2: SGHNT, YYREEE (reference sequence). Unmatched junction bases numbered 3, after V lost 0 bases and J lost 5 bases. CDR3 DNA sequence: TGTGCCAGCAGCTTGGTGGGGACAGGGAACGAGCAGTACTTC. This codes for CASSLVGTGNEQYF.

J is TRBJ2-7 and V is TRBV15; perhaps TRBD2 as D (5 bases). The CDR3 covers 14 residues. The germline V gene encodes CDR1 LNHNV and CDR2 YYDKDF (reference sequence). The V and J ends lost 2 bases and 2 bases respectively, with 10 bases between them. The CDR3 nucleotides read TGTGCCACCAGCAGAAGTGGAGCGGCCTACGAGCAGTACTTC. This sequence encodes CATSRSGAAYEQYF.

The chain is built from TRBV5-1 and TRBJ2-5; D is uncertain. V lost 2 bases and J lost 0, with 8 bases in between. Germline V lookup: CDR1 SGHRS, CDR2 YFSETQ. The CDR3 has 14 residues. The CDR3 spells CASSLIDNQETQYF. CDR3 nucleotide sequence: TGCGCCAGCAGCTTAATCGACAACCAAGAGACCCAGTACTTC.